These 28 T cell receptor beta chains were sequenced from one sample in a study of neurological immune-mediated disorders (dated by TCRdb to between 2018 and 2021). Libraries came from 5' RACE. Sequencing instrument: Illumina HiSeq 2500. TCRdb took the public reads, trimmed them with fastp at Q25, ran MiXCR for clone calling and kept in-frame beta chains. Each CDR3 protein gets just one entry, which takes the most common genes and DNA from the rows behind it. For this sample there are 35,000 to 40,000 distinct CDR3 sequences; roughly 12% appear just once. Jointly, the top ten make up 3% to 4.5% of the sample. Sample: CD4+ T cells from blood. These receptor sequences come from a woman aged 25-40 years with HTLV-1-associated myelopathy (HAM/TSP).

This clonotype was observed many times. The chain links TRBV6-5 to TRBJ2-7; 9 nucleotides agree with TRBD1. Trimming took 6 bases from V and 7 from J; bases not matched to a gene: 10. The CDR3 sequence is 14 residues long. CDR1 MNHEY and CDR2 SVGAGI come from the germline V gene. CDR3 in amino acids: CASRGGQGPREQYF. The CDR3 nucleotides read TGTGCCAGCAGAGGGGGACAGGGCCCTCGGGAGCAGTACTTC.

This clonotype was recorded many times. CDR3 sequence reads: CASSSSTGEQPQHF. As DNA, the CDR3 is TGCGCCAGCAGCTCCTCGACAGGGGAACAGCCCCAGCATTTT. The rearrangement uses TRBV5-1 and TRBJ1-5; 8 nucleotides match TRBD1. Germline CDR1 reads SGHRS; CDR2 reads YFSETQ. J gave up 7 bases and V 3 bases, and 6 bases lay outside the gene matches. The CDR3 has 14 residues.

This clonotype has ten or more counts. This chain uses TRBV7-9 with TRBJ1-1; a possible D gene is TRBD1 (5 bases). The CDR3 loop spans 13 amino acids. Germline V lookup: CDR1 SEHNR, CDR2 FQNEAQ (reference sequence). The ends were cut back, 4 bases at V and 1 base at J, with 7 bases in the middle. DNA of the CDR3: TGTGCCAGCAGCTCGGGGCCGAACACTGAAGCTTTCTTT. It specifies CASSSGPNTEAFF.

This clonotype has a count of ten or more. The chain links TRBV27 to TRBJ2-3; 11 bases map to TRBD2. V shed 6 bases and J 5 bases; nucleotides not matched to a gene: 10. Germline V gene sequence: CDR1 MNHEY, CDR2 SMNVEV (reference sequence). The CDR3 contains 16 residues. The CDR3 protein is CASSPRLAGRKDTQYF. The CDR3 bases are TGTGCCAGCAGCCCGAGACTAGCGGGGAGGAAAGATACGCAGTATTTT.

This clonotype was counted at least ten times. The genes are TRBV7-8 and TRBJ1-2; TRBD1 might be the D (5 bases). Germline V gene lookup returns CDR1 SGHVS and CDR2 FQNEAQ. V was shortened by 3 bases and J by 6 bases, with 8 bases between the two germline ends. The CDR3 totals 12 residues. The chain's CDR3 is CASSLRGDGYTF. The CDR3 bases are TGTGCCAGCAGCTTGAGGGGTGATGGCTACACCTTC.

The chain links TRBV12-3 or TRBV12-4 to TRBJ1-1; D remains unclear. CDR3 size: 12 residues. CDR3 nucleotide sequence: TGTTCCAACAGTTTTGGAAACACTGAAGCTTTCTTT. As protein: CSNSFGNTEAFF.

This clonotype was observed at least ten times. The chain combines TRBV7-8 with TRBJ1-2; D may be TRBD1 (5 bases). Trimming removed 1 base at V and 8 bases at J, with 11 bases between. The V gene's germline CDR1 is SGHVS and CDR2 FQNEAQ. CDR3 length: 13 amino acids. CDR3 sequence reads: CASSLGGARGYTF. The CDR3 DNA is TGTGCCAGCAGCTTAGGAGGGGCGCGGGGCTACACCTTC.

This clonotype has ten or more counts. The J gene is TRBJ2-1, the V gene TRBV5-6; TRBD1 agrees at 7 bases. V lost 1 base and J lost 9; bases outside the gene matches: 13. The CDR3 is 16 residues long. The germline V gene has CDR1 SGHDT and CDR2 YYEEEE. The CDR3 DNA reads as TGTGCCAGCAGCTTGTTCTATCCAGGGGGTTTAAGTGAGCAGTTCTTC. This codes for CASSLFYPGGLSEQFF.

This chain connects TRBV7-2 to TRBJ1-2; no clear D. Trimming shortened V by 4 bases and J by 5 bases, and 14 bases separated the two germline ends. The germline CDR1 and CDR2 sequences are SGHTA and FQGNSA. This CDR3 spans 14 amino acids. This chain's CDR3 is CASSSGGILYGYTF. DNA for the CDR3: TGTGCCAGCAGCTCAGGCGGGATTTTGTATGGCTACACCTTC.

In regard to this clonotype: This may stem from a read error, because a much larger clone lies one nucleotide away. The chain recombines TRBV7-2 with TRBJ1-5; no firm D call. The germline V gene has CDR1 SGHTA and CDR2 FQGNSA. The CDR3 covers 13 residues. The V end lost 5 bases, the J end lost 7 bases, and 12 bases lay between the germline ends. The CDR3 here is CASSNDLRQPQHF. The CDR3 nucleotides read TGTGCCAGCAGCAACGATCTGAGACAGCCCCAGCATTTT.

Ten or more counts support this clonotype. V usage is TRBV27 and J usage is TRBJ2-1, with no clear D. CDR1 is MNHEY, CDR2 SMNVEV, per germline (reference sequence). Trimming took 6 bases from V and 7 from J, leaving 16 bases between them. The CDR3 runs 14 residues. DNA for the CDR3: TGTGCCAGCAGATTGGGTAGGCTTGGGAATGAGCAGTTCTTC. It translates to CASRLGRLGNEQFF.

The V gene is TRBV5-1, the J gene TRBJ2-7, with D hard to call. V was clipped by 4 bases and J by 6 bases, with 17 bases between them. CDR1 is SGHRS, CDR2 YFSETQ, per germline. This CDR3 contains 14 residues. The CDR3 region has the DNA TGCGCCAGCAGCACCGGACGTCCCCTCGGCGAGCAGTACTTC. Translating it yields CASSTGRPLGEQYF.

The table lists this clonotype with many counts. The V gene is TRBV20-1, the J gene TRBJ1-4; D unresolved. Trimming removed 0 bases from V and 11 bases from J, with 7 bases in between. The CDR3 is made up of 11 amino acids. Germline lookup yields CDR1 DFQATT and CDR2 SNEGSKA (reference sequence). The CDR3 here is CSARDRQKLFF. CDR3 coding DNA: TGCAGTGCTAGAGATAGGCAGAAACTGTTTTTT.

This clonotype has at least ten counts. The rearrangement uses TRBV10-1 and TRBJ1-2; D unresolved. The CDR3 covers 13 residues. V lost 4 bases and J lost 0, with 6 bases in between. The germline gives CDR1 WNHNN, CDR2 SYGVQD (reference sequence). The CDR3 loop reads CASSASPNYGYTF. CDR3 nucleotides: TGCGCCAGCAGTGCCAGTCCTAACTATGGCTACACCTTC.

This clonotype was observed many times. The genes are TRBV15 and TRBJ2-3; TRBD2 might be the D (6 bases). CDR3 length: 14 residues. Trimming took 8 bases from V and 2 from J, leaving 14 bases between them. Germline CDR1 and CDR2: LNHNV and YYDKDF (reference sequence). CDR3 sequence (DNA): TGTGCCACCCGAACTAGCAGTCACACAGATACGCAGTATTTT. This sequence encodes CATRTSSHTDTQYF. Complete variable domain (other parts from reference TRBV15 and TRBJ2-3): DAMVIQNPRYQVTQFGKPVTLSCSQTLNHNVMYWYQQKSSQAPKLLFHYYDKDFNNEADTPDNFQSRRPNTSFCFLDIRSPGLGDTAMYLCATRTSSHTDTQYFGPGTRLTVL.

This clonotype was seen repeatedly, ten times or more. V is TRBV10-2 and J is TRBJ1-5, with 7 bases fitting TRBD1. The trim removed 4 bases at V and 6 bases at J, leaving 12 bases unmatched. This CDR3 has 16 residues. In germline, CDR1 is WSHSY, CDR2 SAAADI. CDR3 region: CASSGRQGLPGQPQHF. The CDR3 nucleotides read TGCGCCAGCAGTGGCCGACAGGGCCTCCCCGGTCAGCCCCAGCATTTT.

This clonotype was counted many times. The chain couples TRBV5-1 to TRBJ1-2; TRBD1 matches 8 bases. Trimming took 4 bases from V and 4 from J; bases not matched to a gene: 21. Germline CDR1 is SGHRS and CDR2 is YFSETQ. The CDR3 has 19 residues. For the CDR3, the DNA is TGCGCCAGCAGCCCCACTGGGGATCGTAGGACAGGGACTGCCTATGGCTACACCTTC. This codes for CASSPTGDRRTGTAYGYTF. The entire variable domain, with the rest obtained from reference TRBV5-1 and TRBJ1-2, is as follows: KAGVTQTPRYLIKTRGQQVTLSCSPISGHRSVSWYQQTPGQGLQFLFEYFSETQRNKGNFPGRFSGRQFSNSRSEMNVSTLELGDSALYLCASSPTGDRRTGTAYGYTFGSGTRLTVV.

This clonotype was recorded at least ten times. The chain has TRBV5-1 and TRBJ1-2; 8 nucleotides agree with TRBD1. The V gene end was trimmed by 4 bases and the J gene end by 6 bases; junction bases not matched to a gene: 5. The germline gives CDR1 SGHRS, CDR2 YFSETQ. CDR3 size: 13 residues. The CDR3, as DNA: TGCGCCAGCAGCGAACAGGGGGTAGATGGCTACACCTTC. Protein sequence: CASSEQGVDGYTF.

Sample share makes this clonotype medium-sized. This chain uses TRBV12-3 or TRBV12-4 with TRBJ2-1; 13 nucleotides align to TRBD2. The trim removed 2 bases at V and 7 bases at J, leaving 8 bases unmatched. The CDR3 loop spans 17 amino acids. The CDR3: CASSLSGTSGVGNEQFF. DNA of the CDR3: TGTGCCAGCAGTTTAAGTGGGACTAGCGGGGTGGGGAATGAGCAGTTCTTC.

The genes are TRBV7-2 and TRBJ1-5, with D possibly being TRBD1 (6 bases). This CDR3 contains 15 residues. Deletions cut 5 bases from V and 0 bases from J, with 11 bases between. Germline loops: CDR1 SGHTA, CDR2 FQGNSA. The DNA for the CDR3 is TGTGCCAGCAGCGAAGGACAGTATAGCAATCAGCCCCAGCATTTT. As protein: CASSEGQYSNQPQHF.

This clonotype was detected ten times or more. The rearrangement uses TRBV18 and TRBJ1-1, with D tentatively TRBD1 (5 bases). V was shortened by 3 bases and J by 6 bases, with 11 bases between the two germline ends. The CDR3 extends over 13 amino acids. Germline CDR1 reads KGHSH; CDR2 reads LQKENI. The DNA for the CDR3 is TGTGCCAGCTCACCCCCAGGGTTCCCTGAAGCTTTCTTT. It encodes CASSPPGFPEAFF.

The DNA of the CDR3 is TGTGCCACCAGTAGGGGATTCACAGGGGAGCTGTTTTTT. Its translation: CATSRGFTGELFF. The J gene is TRBJ2-2, the V gene TRBV24-1; D perhaps matches TRBD1 (5 bases). V was cut by 6 bases and J by 8 bases, with 12 bases left in between. CDR1 and CDR2 (germline): KGHDR, SFDVKD. The CDR3 covers 13 residues.

This clonotype was observed at least ten times. V is TRBV19 and J is TRBJ1-1; no definite D call. The V end was cut by 7 bases, the J end by 1 base, with 16 bases between. There are 15 residues in the CDR3. Per the germline V gene, CDR1 is LNHDA and CDR2 is SQIVND (reference sequence). The CDR3 protein is CASIPPAPPNTEAFF. For the CDR3, the DNA is TGTGCCAGTATTCCCCCGGCCCCTCCGAACACTGAAGCTTTCTTT.

This clonotype was seen at least ten times. V gene TRBV2 combines with J gene TRBJ2-3, with TRBD2 identical over 7 bases. This CDR3 spans 16 amino acids. V was clipped by 4 bases and J by 3 bases; unmatched bases: 10. The germline V gene encodes CDR1 SNHLY and CDR2 FYNNEI. Here the CDR3 reads CASSGDMRGITDTQYF. CDR3 DNA sequence: TGTGCCAGCAGTGGAGATATGCGGGGGATAACAGATACGCAGTATTTT.

This clonotype was detected ten times or more. J is TRBJ2-7 and V is TRBV6-9, with unresolved D. This CDR3 has 15 amino acids. The germline CDR1 and CDR2 sequences are MNHGY and SVAAGI. Trimming left V 1 base short and J 3 bases short, with 13 bases between. The CDR3 coding sequence is TGTGCCAGCAGTTATTTCCCGGAGCGAATCTACGAGCAGTACTTC. Its protein is CASSYFPERIYEQYF.

This clonotype was found many times. This chain connects TRBV6-5 to TRBJ2-7; 9 bases are shared with TRBD1. CDR3 length equals 15 residues. Germline V lookup: CDR1 MNHEY, CDR2 SVGAGI. Trimming at V came to 0 bases and at J to 2 bases, leaving 2 bases not matched to a gene. The CDR3 bases are TGTGCCAGCAGTTACTCGACAGGGGGGCCCTACGAGCAGTACTTC. Translated, it gives CASSYSTGGPYEQYF.

This clonotype occurred many times. The chain joins TRBV20-1 to TRBJ1-5; TRBD1 might be the D (5 bases). Looked up from germline, CDR1 is DFQATT and CDR2 is SNEGSKA (reference sequence). The CDR3 runs to 16 residues. V was shortened by 0 bases and J by 4 bases, with 16 bases between the two germline ends. The CDR3 DNA reads as TGCAGTGCTAGAGATGAGGTAGGGGTCGGAAATCAGCCCCAGCATTTT. Residues: CSARDEVGVGNQPQHF.

The sample holds a few counts of this clonotype. The J gene is TRBJ2-1, the V gene TRBV3-1; 8 bases align to TRBD1. The CDR3 spans 15 residues. In germline, CDR1 is LGHDT, CDR2 YNNKEL (reference sequence). Losses at the gene ends were 2 bases for V and 9 bases for J; bases not matched to a gene: 9. This CDR3 reads CASSQLGQGDLEQFF. DNA of the CDR3: TGTGCCAGCAGCCAACTAGGACAGGGCGATCTTGAGCAGTTCTTC.